These 29 T cell receptor beta chains originate from one sample sequenced in a study of control samples from healthy donors and cancer patients. TCRdb's table, derived via immunoSEQ multiplex PCR, lists solely in-frame clones and lacks some. The sample lists some 140,000 clones, roughly nine tenths occurring once. The sample comprised blood. The receptors originated from a woman aged 25 to 39 in good health.

This clone has a handful of counts. This chain joins TRBV14 and TRBJ1-1; D call uncertain. The V and J ends lost 3 bases and 1 base respectively, with 6 bases between them. The CDR3 sequence is 13 residues long. Germline-derived CDR1 and CDR2 are SGHDN and FVKESK. CDR3 nucleotides: TGTGCCAGCAGCCAGCTACAGAACACTGAAGCTTTCTTT. It is translated as CASSQLQNTEAFF.

The chain has TRBV21-1 and TRBJ2-7; the table's D call of TRBD2 was not tested on the DNA. TRBV21-1 is recorded as a pseudogene. The CDR3 consists of 15 residues. Here the CDR3 reads CASSKLPREPYEQYF. The CDR3 region has the DNA TGTGCCAGCAGCAAACTTCCGCGGGAACCCTACGAGCAGTACTTC.

The chain recombines TRBV7-3 with TRBJ1-1, with D maybe TRBD1 (6 bases). Looked up from germline, CDR1 is SGHTA and CDR2 is FQGTGA. The CDR3 is made up of 13 amino acids. Trimming shortened V by 4 bases and J by 10 bases, and 16 bases separated the two germline ends. The CDR3 nucleotides are TGTGCCAGCAGCTGGGAGGCTACAGGGAGAGCTTTCTTT. It yields the protein CASSWEATGRAFF.

The rearrangement links TRBV5-1 to TRBJ2-3; 11 bases line up with TRBD2. CDR3 length: 18 residues. J lost 2 bases, V lost 4 bases, and 12 bases had no gene match. CDR1 and CDR2 from the germline V gene are SGHRS and YFSETQ. CDR3 coding DNA: TGCGCCAGCAGCCTCCAAACTTTAGCGGGAGGGGTCACAGATACGCAGTATTTT. It translates to CASSLQTLAGGVTDTQYF.

This sequence joins TRBV18 and TRBJ2-2; 8 bases are a match to TRBD1. The CDR3 consists of 16 residues. Germline V gene sequence: CDR1 KGHSH, CDR2 LQKENI. After removal of 2 bases from V and 5 bases from J, the junction contained 7 bases not matched to a gene. The CDR3 loop reads CASSPSDRAATGELFF. The CDR3 DNA reads as TGTGCCAGCTCACCATCGGACAGGGCAGCGACCGGGGAGCTGTTTTTT. The variable domain in full, with the rest retrieved from reference TRBV18 and TRBJ2-2, is NAGVMQNPRHLVRRRGQEARLRCSPMKGHSHVYWYRQLPEEGLKFMVYLQKENIIDESGMPKERFSAEFPKEGPSILRIQQVVRGDSAAYFCASSPSDRAATGELFFGEGSRLTVL.

This chain uses TRBV11-1 with TRBJ1-1; D is uncertain. The germline V and J ends were trimmed by 5 bases and 5 bases, with 15 bases remaining between them. This CDR3 is built from 14 residues. Germline V CDR1 and CDR2: SGHAT, FQDESV (reference sequence). CDR3 sequence (DNA): TGTGCCAGCAGCACAAATTTAGGGAGGACTGAAGCTTTCTTT. Translating gives CASSTNLGRTEAFF.

The chain carries TRBV5-1 and TRBJ2-1; weak D call: TRBD2 (5 bases). Per the germline V gene, CDR1 is SGHRS and CDR2 is YFSETQ. Trimming cost V 5 bases and J 8 bases, with 20 bases left between them. This CDR3 has 15 amino acids. CDR3 DNA sequence: TGCGCCAGCAGTCCTGGAGGCAGTGGGAGTTATGAGCAGTTCTTC. It is translated as CASSPGGSGSYEQFF.

The rearrangement uses TRBV6-5 and TRBJ2-7; 8 positions match TRBD1. With 6 bases clipped from V and 3 bases from J, the junction kept 10 bases outside the gene matches. This CDR3 spans 15 amino acids. CDR1 is MNHEY, CDR2 SVGAGI, per germline. This CDR3 reads CASRFPTDRDYEQYF. Written as DNA, the CDR3 is TGTGCCAGCAGGTTCCCGACGGACAGGGACTACGAGCAGTACTTC.

This rearrangement joins TRBV5-6 to TRBJ1-2; 7 positions agree with TRBD1. Looked up from germline, CDR1 is SGHDT and CDR2 is YYEEEE. With V trimmed by 4 bases and J by 5 bases, 5 bases remained unmatched. The CDR3 is made up of 13 amino acids. The CDR3 here is CASSGDRSYGYTF. In DNA form, the CDR3 reads TGTGCCAGCAGCGGGGACAGATCATATGGCTACACCTTC.

The rearrangement links TRBV20-1 to TRBJ2-5, with 7 bases identical to TRBD1. Looked up from germline, CDR1 is DFQATT and CDR2 is SNEGSKA (reference sequence). Trimming cost V 4 bases and J 4 bases; bases outside gene matches: 0. There are 11 residues in the CDR3. CDR3 coding DNA: TGCAGTGCTAACAGGGGAGAGACCCAGTACTTC. Its protein is CSANRGETQYF.

The CDR3 DNA reads as TGTGCCAGCAGGGACAGGGTAACCTACGAGCAGTACTTC. It translates to CASRDRVTYEQYF. The chain uses TRBV27 and TRBJ2-7, with 8 bases lining up with TRBD1. This CDR3 has 13 amino acids. Unmatched junction bases numbered 3, after V lost 6 bases and J lost 2 bases. In germline, CDR1 is MNHEY, CDR2 SMNVEV (reference sequence).

The J gene is TRBJ2-1, the V gene TRBV2; either TRBD1 or TRBD2 may fit D (6 bases each). Trimming removed 7 bases at V and 2 bases at J, with 15 bases between. This CDR3 region has 15 residues. Germline V lookup: CDR1 SNHLY, CDR2 FYNNEI. The CDR3 DNA follows: TGTGCCAGCACCCAAAGAGGGGGGCCCTACAATGAGCAGTTCTTC. It specifies CASTQRGGPYNEQFF.

The chain carries TRBV11-3 and TRBJ2-5; maybe TRBD2 (7 bases). V was pared by 6 bases and J by 8 bases, with 16 bases between. Germline assignment: CDR1 SGHNT and CDR2 YENEEA. The CDR3 loop spans 13 amino acids. This CDR3 reads CASSQNREGTQYF. The DNA for the CDR3 is TGTGCCAGCAGTCAGAACAGGGAGGGTACCCAGTACTTC.

The chain carries TRBV29-1 and TRBJ2-7, with 7 bases fitting TRBD1. The CDR3 is made up of 15 amino acids. The V and J ends lost 1 base and 2 bases, in that order; junction bases with no gene match: 8. The germline CDR1 and CDR2 sequences are SQVTM and ANQGSEA. This CDR3 is CSVEVGPGGAYEQYF. The CDR3 coding sequence is TGCAGCGTTGAAGTGGGGCCAGGGGGAGCCTACGAGCAGTACTTC.

This chain joins TRBV7-9 and TRBJ2-2; 13 positions agree with TRBD2. V dropped 6 bases and J dropped 6; count of bases not matched to a gene: 7. The CDR3 contains 16 residues. CDR1 and CDR2 (germline): SEHNR, FQNEAQ (reference sequence). CDR3 DNA sequence: TGTGCCAGCAGTGACACTAGCGGGAGGGCCCCCGGGGAGCTGTTTTTT. As protein: CASSDTSGRAPGELFF.

The chain combines TRBV25-1 with TRBJ1-3; unclear D gene. V gave up 6 bases and J gave up 4 bases, with 13 bases separating them. The CDR3 runs 14 residues. Per the germline V gene, CDR1 is MGHDK and CDR2 is SYGVNS. CDR3 region: CASRPPRAGNTIYF. CDR3 coding DNA: TGTGCCAGCAGACCGCCTAGGGCCGGAAACACCATATATTTT.

The chain combines TRBV6-6 with TRBJ1-5; D is unclear. CDR1 MNHNY and CDR2 SVGAGI come from the germline V gene (reference sequence). V was pared by 5 bases and J by 7 bases, with 15 bases between. This CDR3 region has 14 residues. CDR3 in DNA: TGTGCCAGCAGTAGGGAAAGGGTGGGGCAGCCCCAGCATTTT. Amino acid sequence: CASSRERVGQPQHF.

The gene calls are TRBV7-2 and TRBJ1-1; D might be TRBD1 (5 bases). This CDR3 spans 15 amino acids. Trimming left V 1 base short and J 3 bases short, with 12 bases between. Germline loops: CDR1 SGHTA, CDR2 FQGNSA. As DNA, the CDR3 is TGTGCCAGCAGCTTAGGGGACGCGGGTTACACTGAAGCTTTCTTT. Its translation: CASSLGDAGYTEAFF.

The chain uses TRBV6-1 and TRBJ2-3, with D maybe TRBD2 (5 bases). The CDR3 has 15 amino acids. Trimming stripped 1 base from V and 1 base from J, with 9 bases between. Germline V lookup: CDR1 MNHNS, CDR2 SASEGT. The CDR3 region is CASSEGASRTDTQYF. The CDR3 nucleotides are TGTGCCAGCAGTGAAGGGGCTAGCCGCACAGATACGCAGTATTTT.

The J gene is TRBJ1-1, the V gene TRBV30; tentatively, D is TRBD1 (5 bases). The CDR3 extends over 14 amino acids. Per the germline V gene, CDR1 is GTSNPN and CDR2 is SVGIG (reference sequence). The V end lost 2 bases, the J end lost 4 bases, and 14 bases lay between the germline ends. This chain's CDR3 is CAWSRAGIVTEAFF. The CDR3 region has the DNA TGTGCCTGGAGTAGGGCAGGGATCGTCACTGAAGCTTTCTTT.

The chain is built from TRBV11-2 and TRBJ2-5, with D maybe TRBD1 (6 bases). The CDR3 runs to 17 residues. CDR1 is SGHAT, CDR2 FQNNGV, per germline. V lost 2 bases, J lost 4 bases, and 20 bases lay in between. This chain's CDR3 is CASSLNGMRTALETQYF. As DNA, the CDR3 is TGTGCCAGCAGCTTAAACGGTATGCGGACAGCTCTAGAGACCCAGTACTTC.

CDR3 region: CASSLRTSSSYEQYF. CDR3 nucleotide sequence: TGTGCCAGCAGCTTAAGGACTAGCTCTTCCTACGAGCAGTACTTC. The genes are TRBV5-4 and TRBJ2-7, with 8 bases matching TRBD2. The germline V gene has CDR1 SGHNT and CDR2 YYREEE (reference sequence). Germline trimming cut 2 bases from V and 1 base from J; bases unmatched to any gene: 5. The CDR3 spans 15 residues.

This clone was counted a single time. V gene TRBV29-1 combines with J gene TRBJ1-2, with TRBD1 matching 8 bases. The CDR3 runs 12 residues. CDR1 is SQVTM, CDR2 ANQGSEA, per germline. J was trimmed by 2 bases and V by 8 bases; bases with no gene match: 4. The CDR3 sequence: CSQGAVNYGYTF. CDR3 bases: TGCAGCCAGGGGGCGGTGAACTATGGCTACACCTTC.

The chain combines TRBV28 with TRBJ1-2; unclear D gene. V was cut by 6 bases and J by 3 bases, with 20 bases left in between. Germline-derived CDR1 and CDR2 are MDHEN and SYDVKM. This CDR3 is 16 amino acids long. This CDR3 is CASRGSAPQDHYGYTF. For the CDR3, the DNA is TGTGCCAGCAGGGGAAGCGCTCCCCAAGATCACTATGGCTACACCTTC.

This clone was detected once. The gene calls are TRBV3-1 (or the pseudogene TRBV3-2) and TRBJ1-2; D remains unclear. Germline assignment: CDR1 LGHDT and CDR2 YNNKEL (reference sequence). With 8 bases removed from V and 8 bases from J, the gap between germline ends came to 15 bases. The CDR3 length is 12 residues. The CDR3 DNA is TGTGCCAGCGGTAAGGATTTTTACGGCTACACCTTC. Translated, it gives CASGKDFYGYTF.

V gene TRBV28 combines with J gene TRBJ2-6, with TRBD1 as a possible D gene (5 bases). The CDR3 extends over 14 amino acids. V was clipped by 7 bases and J by 0 bases, with 7 bases between them. From germline, CDR1 is MDHEN and CDR2 SYDVKM. The CDR3 nucleotides are TGTGCCAGCATAGACAGCTCTGGGGCCAACGTCCTGACTTTC. Its translation: CASIDSSGANVLTF.

The chain couples TRBV28 to TRBJ1-2; D remains unclear. Trimming shortened V by 1 base and J by 0 bases, and 9 bases separated the two germline ends. Per germline, CDR1 MDHEN and CDR2 SYDVKM. The CDR3 extends over 15 amino acids. CDR3 bases: TGTGCCAGCAGTTTATCGGCAGGCACTAACTATGGCTACACCTTC. This translates into CASSLSAGTNYGYTF.

This clone came up once. V usage is TRBV5-1 and J usage is TRBJ1-2; no definite D call. Germline V gene data show CDR1 as SGHRS and CDR2 as YFSETQ. Trimming shortened V by 0 bases and J by 0 bases, and 6 bases separated the two germline ends. The CDR3 spans 14 residues. The CDR3, as DNA: TGCGCCAGCAGCTTGGACAGATCTAACTATGGCTACACCTTC. Amino acids: CASSLDRSNYGYTF.

The V call is TRBV5-1, the J call TRBJ1-4; 10 bases are shared with TRBD1. CDR3 length equals 16 residues. V dropped 1 base and J dropped 6; count of bases not matched to a gene: 6. Germline CDR1 reads SGHRS; CDR2 reads YFSETQ. The CDR3 loop is CASSLWVGTGDEKLFF. In DNA, the CDR3 is TGCGCCAGCAGCTTGTGGGTTGGGACAGGGGATGAAAAACTGTTTTTT.